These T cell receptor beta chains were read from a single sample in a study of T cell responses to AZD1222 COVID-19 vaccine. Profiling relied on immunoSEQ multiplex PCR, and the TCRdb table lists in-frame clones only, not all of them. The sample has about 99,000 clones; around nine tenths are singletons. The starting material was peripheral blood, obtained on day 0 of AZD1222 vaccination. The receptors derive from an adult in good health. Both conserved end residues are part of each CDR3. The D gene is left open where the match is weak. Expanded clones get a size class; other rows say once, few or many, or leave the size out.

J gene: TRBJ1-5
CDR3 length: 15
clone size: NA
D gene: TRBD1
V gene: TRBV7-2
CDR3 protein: CASSHDRADNQPQHF
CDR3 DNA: TGTGCCAGCAGTCACGACAGGGCAGACAATCAGCCCCAGCATTTT

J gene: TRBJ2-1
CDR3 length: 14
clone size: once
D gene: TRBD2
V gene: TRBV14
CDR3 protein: CASSRLAGLDEQFF
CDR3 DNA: TGTGCCAGCAGCCGACTAGCGGGCCTCGATGAGCAGTTCTTC

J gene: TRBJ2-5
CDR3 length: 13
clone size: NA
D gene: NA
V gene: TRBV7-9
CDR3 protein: CASRPGLEETQYF
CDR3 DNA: TGTGCCAGCAGACCTGGACTTGAAGAGACCCAGTACTTC

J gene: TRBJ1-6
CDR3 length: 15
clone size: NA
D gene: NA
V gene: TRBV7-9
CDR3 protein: CASSLLSQANSPLHF
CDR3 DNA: TGTGCCAGCAGCTTATTGTCCCAGGCTAATTCACCCCTCCACTTT

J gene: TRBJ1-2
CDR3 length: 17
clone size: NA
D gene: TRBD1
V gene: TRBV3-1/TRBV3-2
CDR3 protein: CASSPPGQGRRNYGYTF
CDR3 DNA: TGTGCCAGCAGTCCCCCGGGACAGGGTAGAAGGAACTATGGCTACACCTTC

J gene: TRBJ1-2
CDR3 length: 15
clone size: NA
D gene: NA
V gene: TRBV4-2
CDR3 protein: CASSQEGSSSYGYTF
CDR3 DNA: TGTGCCAGCAGCCAAGAGGGGAGTTCGAGCTATGGCTACACCTTC

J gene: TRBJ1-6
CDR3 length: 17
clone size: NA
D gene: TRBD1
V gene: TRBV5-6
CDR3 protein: CASSLGGTGIYNSPLHF
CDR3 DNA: TGTGCCAGCAGCTTGGGGGGGACAGGGATTTATAATTCACCCCTCCACTTT

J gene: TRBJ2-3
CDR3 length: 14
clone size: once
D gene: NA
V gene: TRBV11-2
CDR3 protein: CASSLGVAVYTQYF
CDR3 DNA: TGTGCCAGCAGCCTCGGGGTAGCGGTTTATACGCAGTATTTT

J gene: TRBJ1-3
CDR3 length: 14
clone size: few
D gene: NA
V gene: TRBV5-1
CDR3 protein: CASSLGSSGNTIYF
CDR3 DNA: TGTGCCAGCAGCTTGGGAAGCTCTGGAAACACCATATATTTT

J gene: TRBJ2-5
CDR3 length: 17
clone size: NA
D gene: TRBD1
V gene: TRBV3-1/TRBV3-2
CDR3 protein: CASSAYRDRVQGETQYF
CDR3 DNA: TGTGCCAGCAGCGCTTACCGGGACAGGGTTCAAGGAGAGACCCAGTACTTC

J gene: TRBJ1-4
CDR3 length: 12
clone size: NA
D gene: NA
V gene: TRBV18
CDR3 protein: CASSRGRVKLFF
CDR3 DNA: TGTGCCAGCTCACGGGGCCGCGTAAAACTGTTTTTT

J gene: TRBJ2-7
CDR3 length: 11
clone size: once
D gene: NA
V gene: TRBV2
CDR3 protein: CASRAGAEQYF
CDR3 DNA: TGTGCCAGCAGGGCAGGGGCCGAGCAGTACTTC

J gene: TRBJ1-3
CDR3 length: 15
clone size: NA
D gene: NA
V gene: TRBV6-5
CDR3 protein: CASSLMQGSGNTIYF
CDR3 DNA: TGTGCCAGCAGTCTGATGCAGGGCTCTGGAAACACCATATATTTT

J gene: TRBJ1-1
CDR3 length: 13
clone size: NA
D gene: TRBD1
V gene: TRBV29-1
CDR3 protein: CSAGQGRNTEAFF
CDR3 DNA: TGCAGCGCTGGACAGGGGCGGAACACTGAAGCTTTCTTT

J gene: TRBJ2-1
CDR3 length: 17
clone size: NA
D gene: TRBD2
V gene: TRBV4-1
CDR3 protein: CASSQAVLAGGGNEQFF
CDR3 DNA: TGCGCCAGCAGCCAAGCCGTCCTAGCGGGGGGAGGGAATGAGCAGTTCTTC

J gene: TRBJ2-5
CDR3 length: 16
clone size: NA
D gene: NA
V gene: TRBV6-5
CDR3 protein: CASSYSLGIGGETQYF
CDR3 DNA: TGTGCCAGCAGTTACTCGTTAGGTATCGGGGGAGAGACCCAGTACTTC

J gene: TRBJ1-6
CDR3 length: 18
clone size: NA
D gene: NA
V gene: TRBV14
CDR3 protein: CASSQGPLRSSYNSPLHF
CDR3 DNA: TGTGCCAGCAGCCAAGGGCCCCTACGGAGCTCCTATAATTCACCCCTCCACTTT

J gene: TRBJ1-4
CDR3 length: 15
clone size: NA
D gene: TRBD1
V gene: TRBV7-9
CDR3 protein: CASSFSGDRGEKLFF
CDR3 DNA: TGTGCCAGCAGCTTTTCCGGGGACAGGGGGGAAAAACTGTTTTTT

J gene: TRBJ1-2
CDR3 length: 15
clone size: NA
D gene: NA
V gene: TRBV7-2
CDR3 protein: CASRHRDTPNYGYTF
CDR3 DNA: TGTGCCAGCCGTCACCGGGACACCCCTAACTATGGCTACACCTTC

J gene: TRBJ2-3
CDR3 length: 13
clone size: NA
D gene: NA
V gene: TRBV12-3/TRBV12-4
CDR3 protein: CASSFRPENTQYF
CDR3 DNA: TGTGCCAGCAGTTTTCGACCCGAGAATACGCAGTATTTT

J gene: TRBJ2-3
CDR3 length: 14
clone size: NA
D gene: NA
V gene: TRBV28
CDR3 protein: CASSRDGNTDTQYF
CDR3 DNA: TGTGCCAGCAGTAGAGACGGGAACACAGATACGCAGTATTTT

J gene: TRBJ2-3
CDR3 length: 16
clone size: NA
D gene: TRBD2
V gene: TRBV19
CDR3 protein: CASSPRTSGDTDTQYF
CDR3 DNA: TGTGCCAGTAGTCCCCGGACTAGCGGGGACACAGATACGCAGTATTTT

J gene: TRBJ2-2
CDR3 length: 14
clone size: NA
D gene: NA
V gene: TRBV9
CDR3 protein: CASSVVGDAGELFF
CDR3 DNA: TGTGCCAGCAGCGTAGTTGGGGATGCCGGGGAGCTGTTTTTT

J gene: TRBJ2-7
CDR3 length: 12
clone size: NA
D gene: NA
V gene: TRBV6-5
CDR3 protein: CASSYFSGEQYF
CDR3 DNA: TGTGCCAGCAGTTACTTTAGTGGCGAGCAGTACTTC

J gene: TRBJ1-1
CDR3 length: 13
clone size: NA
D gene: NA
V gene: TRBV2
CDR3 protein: CASRTGENTEAFF
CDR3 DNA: TGTGCCAGCAGAACGGGGGAGAACACTGAAGCTTTCTTT

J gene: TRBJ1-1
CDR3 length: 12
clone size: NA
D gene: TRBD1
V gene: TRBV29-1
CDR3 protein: CSVRDRDTEAFF
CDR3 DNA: TGCAGCGTTCGGGACAGGGACACTGAAGCTTTCTTT

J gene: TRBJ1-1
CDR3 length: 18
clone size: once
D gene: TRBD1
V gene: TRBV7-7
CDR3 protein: CASSPLPGQGKGNTEAFF
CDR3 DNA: TGTGCTAGCAGCCCTCTTCCGGGACAGGGGAAGGGGAACACTGAAGCTTTCTTT

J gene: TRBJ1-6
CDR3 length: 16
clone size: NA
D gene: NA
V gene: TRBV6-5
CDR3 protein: CASSYSRTALGSPLHF
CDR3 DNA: TGTGCCAGCAGTTACTCCCGGACCGCCTTAGGGTCGCCCCTCCACTTT

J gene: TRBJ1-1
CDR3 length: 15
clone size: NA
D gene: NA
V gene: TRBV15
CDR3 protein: CATSRDQGVNTEAFF
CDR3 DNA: TGTGCCACCAGCAGAGATCAGGGAGTGAACACTGAAGCTTTCTTT

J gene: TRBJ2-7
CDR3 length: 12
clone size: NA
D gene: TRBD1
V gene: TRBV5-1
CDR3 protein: CASGTDSYEQYF
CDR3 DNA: TGCGCCAGCGGGACAGACTCCTACGAGCAGTACTTC

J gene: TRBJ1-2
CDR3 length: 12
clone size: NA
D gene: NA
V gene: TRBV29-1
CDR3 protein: CSGTPGSDGYTF
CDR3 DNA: TGCAGCGGAACCCCGGGGTCCGATGGCTACACCTTC

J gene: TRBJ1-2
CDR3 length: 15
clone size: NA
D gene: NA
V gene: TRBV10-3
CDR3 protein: CAISEGGPRHYGYTF
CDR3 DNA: TGTGCCATCAGTGAAGGGGGGCCACGACACTATGGCTACACCTTC

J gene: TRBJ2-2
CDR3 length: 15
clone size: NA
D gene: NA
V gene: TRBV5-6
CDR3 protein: CASSFAVRGTGELFF
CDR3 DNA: TGTGCCAGCAGCTTCGCAGTTCGGGGCACCGGGGAGCTGTTTTTT

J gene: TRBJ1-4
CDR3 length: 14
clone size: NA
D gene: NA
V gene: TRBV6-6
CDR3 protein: CASSYSTEGIRVFF
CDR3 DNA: TGTGCCAGCAGTTACTCGACGGAGGGCATTAGGGTGTTTTTT

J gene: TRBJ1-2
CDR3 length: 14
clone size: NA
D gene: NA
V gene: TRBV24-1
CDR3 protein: CATSDSGRVKGYTF
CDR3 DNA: TGTGCCACCAGTGATAGTGGCAGGGTAAAAGGCTACACCTTC

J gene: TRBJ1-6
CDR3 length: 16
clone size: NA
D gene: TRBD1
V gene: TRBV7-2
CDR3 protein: CASSLAFDRGGSPLHF
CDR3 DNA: TGTGCCAGCAGCTTAGCGTTTGACAGGGGTGGGTCACCCCTCCACTTT

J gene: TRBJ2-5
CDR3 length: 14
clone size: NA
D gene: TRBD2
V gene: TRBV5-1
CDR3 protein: CASSPGTSQETQYF
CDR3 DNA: TGTGCCAGCAGCCCCGGGACTAGCCAAGAGACCCAGTACTTC

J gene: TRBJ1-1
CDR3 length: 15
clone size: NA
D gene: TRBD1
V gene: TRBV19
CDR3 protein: CASSTDRGANTEAFF
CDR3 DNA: TGTGCCAGTAGTACGGACAGGGGTGCGAACACTGAAGCTTTCTTT

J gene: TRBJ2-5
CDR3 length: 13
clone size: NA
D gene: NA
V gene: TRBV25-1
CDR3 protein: CASSIILWETQYF
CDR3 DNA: TGTGCCAGCAGTATAATATTATGGGAGACCCAGTACTTC

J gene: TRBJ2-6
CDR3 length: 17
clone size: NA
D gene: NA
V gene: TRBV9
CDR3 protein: CASSAPGLHSGANVLTF
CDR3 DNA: TGTGCCAGCAGCGCCCCGGGTTTACACTCTGGGGCCAACGTCCTGACTTTC

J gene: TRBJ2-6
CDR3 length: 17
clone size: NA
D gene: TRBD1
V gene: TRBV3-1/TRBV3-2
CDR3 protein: CASSQRQGLAGANVLTF
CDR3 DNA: TGTGCCAGCAGCCAGAGACAGGGTCTAGCTGGGGCCAACGTCCTGACTTTC

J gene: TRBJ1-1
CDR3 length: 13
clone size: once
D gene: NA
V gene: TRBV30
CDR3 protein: CAWRGAGSPEAFF
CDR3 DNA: TGTGCCTGGAGGGGGGCGGGGAGCCCTGAAGCTTTCTTT

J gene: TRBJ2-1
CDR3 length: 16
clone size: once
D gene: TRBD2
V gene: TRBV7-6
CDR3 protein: CASSSTSGFSYNEQFF
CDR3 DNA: TGTGCCAGCAGCTCGACTAGCGGGTTCTCCTACAATGAGCAGTTCTTC

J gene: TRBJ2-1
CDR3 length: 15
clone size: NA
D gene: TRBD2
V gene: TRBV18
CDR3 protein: CASSRQRGAYNEQFF
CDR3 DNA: TGTGCCAGCTCACGGCAGCGGGGGGCCTACAATGAGCAGTTCTTC

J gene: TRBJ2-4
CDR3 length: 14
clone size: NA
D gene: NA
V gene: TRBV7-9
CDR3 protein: CASSATRDIFIQYF
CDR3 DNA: TGTGCCAGCAGCGCAACTCGGGACATCTTCATTCAGTACTTC

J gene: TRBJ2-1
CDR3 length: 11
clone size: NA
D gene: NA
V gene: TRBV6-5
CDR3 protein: CASTGGSEQFF
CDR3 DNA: TGTGCCAGCACTGGCGGGTCTGAGCAGTTCTTC

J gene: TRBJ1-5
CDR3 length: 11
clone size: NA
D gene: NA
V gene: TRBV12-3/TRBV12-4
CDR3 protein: CASSLGGPQHF
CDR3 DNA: TGTGCCAGCAGTCTAGGGGGGCCCCAGCATTTT

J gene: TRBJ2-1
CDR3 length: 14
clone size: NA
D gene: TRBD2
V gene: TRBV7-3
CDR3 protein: CASSFSGRDREQFF
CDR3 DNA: TGTGCCAGCAGCTTCAGCGGGAGGGACAGGGAGCAGTTCTTC

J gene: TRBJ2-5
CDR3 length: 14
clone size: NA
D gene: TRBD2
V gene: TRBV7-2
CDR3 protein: CASSPPAGAETQYF
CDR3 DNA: TGTGCCAGCAGCCCCCCAGCGGGGGCTGAGACCCAGTACTTC

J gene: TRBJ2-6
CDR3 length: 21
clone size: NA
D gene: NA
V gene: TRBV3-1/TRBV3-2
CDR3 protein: CASSRIVWAVHSNSGANVLTF
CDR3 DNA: TGTGCCAGCAGCCGAATCGTGTGGGCGGTACACTCAAACTCTGGGGCCAACGTCCTGACTTTC

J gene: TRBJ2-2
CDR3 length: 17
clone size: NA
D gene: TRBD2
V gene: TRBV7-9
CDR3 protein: CASPPSGRASNTGELFF
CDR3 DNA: TGTGCCAGCCCCCCAAGCGGGAGGGCCTCGAACACCGGGGAGCTGTTTTTT

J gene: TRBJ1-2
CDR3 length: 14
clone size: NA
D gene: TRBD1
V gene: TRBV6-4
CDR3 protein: CASSGSGGRYGYTF
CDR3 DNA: TGTGCCAGCAGTGGATCAGGGGGGCGATATGGCTACACCTTC

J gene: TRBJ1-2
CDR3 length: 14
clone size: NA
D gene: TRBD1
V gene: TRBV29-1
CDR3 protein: CSVGQGAINYGYTF
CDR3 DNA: TGCAGCGTTGGACAGGGGGCGATTAACTATGGCTACACCTTC